This T cell receptor (beta chain) was captured in a study of T-cell reconstitution after alpha-beta-depleted transplantation in children. As concerns this clonotype: Its antigen is not identified.

Unique molecular identifiers were incorporated into the prepared TCRbeta library. TCRdb passed the PCR reads through MiXCR, listing each CDR3 protein once. The data show about 540,000 distinct CDR3 sequences, 27% seen once. The CDR3 loop spans 17 amino acids. V shed 3 bases, J shed 6 bases, and the junction held 13 bases outside the gene matches. The germline V gene encodes CDR1 MNHEY and CDR2 SVGAGI. Study conclusions and caveats: Two months or so post-transplant, alpha-beta T cells reportedly derived from several hundred expanded graft clones. Newly produced T cells mostly provided counts and TCRbeta diversity after one year, as hyperexpanded clones declined.

This material consisted of PBMCs, taken before TCRalphabeta/CD19-depleted stem cell transplant. The receptor comes from a boy under two years old with Wiskott-Aldrich syndrome, due to receive a stem cell transplant. The chain employs TRBV6-5 and TRBJ2-2; TRBD2 matches 7 bases. The CDR3: CASSYGLAAQRAGELFF. CDR3 DNA: TGTGCCAGCAGTTATGGGCTAGCGGCCCAAAGGGCCGGGGAGCTGTTTTTT.